The 10 T cell receptor beta chains below all came from one sample that was sequenced in a study of control samples from healthy donors and cancer patients. Sequencing was performed with immunoSEQ multiplex PCR; in TCRdb, only in-frame clones are kept and a portion is missing. The sample contains roughly 90,000 clones, roughly 78% of which appear only once. The material sequenced was blood. The receptors here all came from an older woman in good health.

V usage is TRBV19 and J usage is TRBJ1-5, with 9 bases fitting TRBD1. Germline CDR1 and CDR2: LNHDA and SQIVND (reference sequence). V lost 1 base, J lost 4 bases, and 8 bases stayed unmatched. CDR3 length: 17 amino acids. The CDR3 bases are TGTGCCAGTAGTATAGGCCCTATCGGACAGGGGAATCAGCCCCAGCATTTT. Translation: CASSIGPIGQGNQPQHF.

This sequence joins TRBV6-6 and TRBJ1-4; D is perhaps TRBD1 (6 bases). Germline CDR1 reads MNHNY; CDR2 reads SVGAGI (reference sequence). Trimming removed 6 bases at V and 7 bases at J, with 18 bases between. The CDR3 contains 15 residues. The CDR3 spells CASRGAVGVSEKLFF. The CDR3, as DNA: TGTGCCAGCAGGGGGGCGGTGGGGGTCTCTGAAAAACTGTTTTTT.

The J gene is TRBJ2-7, the V gene TRBV25-1; the D is unclear. The V end lost 0 bases, the J end lost 1 base, and 10 bases lay between the germline ends. This CDR3 comprises 15 residues. CDR1 and CDR2 from the germline V gene are MGHDK and SYGVNS. CDR3 residues: CASSEYPTGSYEQYF. DNA of the CDR3: TGTGCCAGCAGTGAATATCCGACGGGTTCCTACGAGCAGTACTTC.

Written as DNA, the CDR3 is TGCGCCAGCAGCTTGGGGACAGGGAGCTCCTACAATGAGCAGTTCTTC. It is translated as CASSLGTGSSYNEQFF. J is TRBJ2-1 and V is TRBV5-1; 8 bases line up with TRBD1. The CDR3 is made up of 16 amino acids. After removal of 0 bases from V and 0 bases from J, the junction contained 2 bases not matched to a gene. Per the germline V gene, CDR1 is SGHRS and CDR2 is YFSETQ.

The V call is TRBV18, the J call TRBJ2-7; the D is unclear. Trimming took off 1 base at V and 3 bases at J, with 13 bases between the two ends. CDR1 and CDR2 (germline): KGHSH, LQKENI. CDR3 length equals 15 residues. DNA for the CDR3: TGTGCCAGCTCACCACAAGGAGTCCTGGACTACGAGCAGTACTTC. It is translated as CASSPQGVLDYEQYF.

The gene calls are TRBV28 and TRBJ2-3, with D hard to call. The V gene lost 5 bases and the J gene lost 0 bases, with 9 bases spanning the gap. The CDR3 extends over 14 amino acids. Germline lookup yields CDR1 MDHEN and CDR2 SYDVKM. CDR3 loop: CASSPLVSTDTQYF. In DNA, the CDR3 is TGTGCCAGCAGTCCCCTTGTCAGCACAGATACGCAGTATTTT.

This clone occurred once. This rearrangement joins TRBV10-1 to TRBJ2-2; D not resolved. The V gene lost 5 bases and the J gene lost 6 bases, with 10 bases spanning the gap. The CDR3 length is 13 residues. CDR1 and CDR2 (germline): WNHNN, SYGVQD (reference sequence). The CDR3 is CASSPNQAGELFF. The CDR3 DNA follows: TGCGCCAGCAGTCCTAATCAAGCCGGGGAGCTGTTTTTT.

The chain uses TRBV7-2 and TRBJ1-1; perhaps TRBD1 as D (5 bases). Between the trimmed V and J ends, which lost 1 base and 8 bases, there was a span of 11 bases. The germline CDR1 and CDR2 sequences are SGHTA and FQGNSA. The CDR3 extends over 13 amino acids. The DNA for the CDR3 is TGTGCCAGCAGCTTAGTAGAGCAGGGCGAAGCTTTCTTT. Translated: CASSLVEQGEAFF.

V and J are TRBV19 and TRBJ2-4; possible D gene TRBD2, 6 bases. With 7 bases removed from V and 7 bases from J, the gap between germline ends came to 17 bases. Germline lookup yields CDR1 LNHDA and CDR2 SQIVND (reference sequence). The CDR3 covers 14 residues. The CDR3 sequence is CASKAWGEGNIQYF. The CDR3 DNA reads TGTGCCAGTAAGGCATGGGGGGAAGGGAACATTCAGTACTTC.

The chain is built from TRBV6-6 and TRBJ2-2; TRBD2 matches 8 bases. The germline CDR1 and CDR2 sequences are MNHNY and SVGAGI (reference sequence). This CDR3 has 15 amino acids. With V trimmed by 6 bases and J by 4 bases, 7 bases remained unmatched. CDR3: CASSQGLGGTGELFF. Written as DNA, the CDR3 is TGTGCCAGCAGCCAGGGACTAGGAGGCACCGGGGAGCTGTTTTTT.